This TCR beta chain was retrieved from a study of blood T cell repertoires in COVID-19. Study as a whole: Acute and convalescent COVID-19 specimens originated in the United States, Italy and Spain. PBMCs, B-cell-depleted T cells, or T cells provided the cDNA or gDNA that made up the material.

Germline-derived CDR1 and CDR2 are MDHEN and SYDVKM. The CDR3 sequence is 15 residues long. V lost 5 bases, J lost 4 bases, and 8 bases stayed unmatched. As processed by the authors: Counts of nucleated cells, estimated from reference gene primer amplification, were obtained. Data came from immunoSEQ multiplex PCR; TCRdb stores just in-frame clones and leaves some out. V, J and clone size reflect that table, while D and trimming were determined from the DNA. The repertoire includes about 72,000 clones, 85% to 90% of them detected once, and roughly a tenth sits in the top ten. The TCR was taken from a man between 65 and 79 years old with active or convalescent COVID-19. The genes are TRBV28 and TRBJ2-1; 7 positions match TRBD1. The specimen sequenced was peripheral blood. DNA of the CDR3: TGTGCCAGCAGTGTACAGGGGAGAGGGTACAATGAGCAGTTCTTC. Protein: CASSVQGRGYNEQFF.